The sequence of this T cell receptor beta chain was determined in a study of T cells in women clearing cervical HPV infection. TCRdb keeps only in-frame clones here, not all; method: immunoSEQ multiplex PCR. The listing records over 30,000 clones. The sequenced sample was blood buffy coat. The receptor set was obtained from a woman between 18 and 70 years old with a cervical HPV16 infection that either progressed to CIN3+ or cleared (not recorded which).

Points on this clone: Read coverage stops 3 residues before the CDR3 terminus; the germline J gene supplies the remainder. The chain is built from TRBV6-1 and TRBJ1-2, with 7 bases that match TRBD1. J gave up 4 bases and V 1 base, and 6 bases lay outside the gene matches. Germline assignment: CDR1 MNHNS and CDR2 SASEGT. The CDR3 spans 15 residues. CDR3 residues: CASSEGLGGAYGYTF. Incomplete CDR3 DNA: TGTGCCAGCAGTGAAGGGTTAGGGGGCGCCTATGGC.